The rows below give T cell receptor beta chains drawn from one sample of a study of blood T cell repertoires in COVID-19. Only in-frame clones appear in the TCRdb table, and some are missing; sequencing was by immunoSEQ multiplex PCR. The sample consists of about 94,000 clones, about 80% of them appearing once. Sequencing was carried out using peripheral blood. These receptors all stem from a human donor in a cohort sampled during active COVID-19. Both conserved end residues are part of each CDR3. A D gene is named only where the DNA matches it firmly. Clone size is given for some rows only: seen once, a few or many times, or a class if the clone is expanded.

clone size,J gene,V gene,D gene,CDR3 length,CDR3 DNA,CDR3 protein
few,TRBJ2-7,TRBV18,TRBD2,14,TGTGCCAGCCCTCTCGGCGGGGGGTCCTACGAGCAGTACTTC,CASPLGGGSYEQYF
.,TRBJ1-2,TRBV6-5,TRBD1,14,TGTGCCAGCAGGGGGGACAGAGTGAACTATGGCTACACCTTC,CASRGDRVNYGYTF
.,TRBJ1-1,TRBV7-9,TRBD1,14,TGTGCCAGCAGCTTCGGGACAGGGATAACTGAAGCTTTCTTT,CASSFGTGITEAFF
.,TRBJ1-4,TRBV7-9,.,14,TGTGCCAGCACCCAACAGCTGGCGGGTGAAAAACTGTTTTTT,CASTQQLAGEKLFF
.,TRBJ2-3,TRBV5-1,TRBD1,15,TGCGCCAGCAGCTTGGCGGGGACAGGGTTCGATACGCAGTATTTT,CASSLAGTGFDTQYF
.,TRBJ1-1,TRBV18,TRBD1,13,TGTGCCAGCTCACCCCAGGGGGACACTGAAGCTTTCTTT,CASSPQGDTEAFF
few,TRBJ1-6,TRBV7-9,TRBD1,15,TGTGCCAGCAGCGCCGGGACAGTACCTAATTCACCCCTCCACTTT,CASSAGTVPNSPLHF
.,TRBJ2-2,TRBV6-4,TRBD2,17,TGTGCCAGCAGCGCTGACGGACTAGCGGCTAACACCGGGGAGCTGTTTTTT,CASSADGLAANTGELFF
.,TRBJ1-6,TRBV11-2,.,13,TGTGCCAGCAGCCCGGGGAATAATTCACCCCTCCACTTT,CASSPGNNSPLHF
.,TRBJ1-5,TRBV19,.,13,TGTGCCAGTAGTTGGAGGGAAAATCAGCCCCAGCATTTT,CASSWRENQPQHF
.,TRBJ2-7,TRBV6-5,.,14,TGTGCCAGCATGGAGTTGTGGCAGATTTACGAGCAGTACTTC,CASMELWQIYEQYF
.,TRBJ2-5,TRBV4-2,TRBD2,16,TGTGCCAGCAGCCAACCTAGCGGGAGGGGGCAAGAGACCCAGTACTTC,CASSQPSGRGQETQYF
.,TRBJ1-1,TRBV9,.,13,TGTGCCAGCAGCGTAGACGGAGGCACTGAAGCTTTCTTT,CASSVDGGTEAFF
.,TRBJ2-7,TRBV7-2,.,13,TGTGCCAGCAGCCCTCTCCGAGGAACTGAGCAGTACTTC,CASSPLRGTEQYF
.,TRBJ2-7,TRBV18,TRBD2,14,TGTGCCAGCTCACCCGGACTAGCCCGGACCGAGCAGTACTTC,CASSPGLARTEQYF
few,TRBJ2-3,TRBV9,TRBD2,16,TGTGCCAGCAACCCCTTAGCGGGGCCGGATCCAGATACGCAGTATTTT,CASNPLAGPDPDTQYF
.,TRBJ2-7,TRBV19,TRBD1,14,TGTGCCAGTAGGGAGGACAGGGGTCATTACGAGCAGTACTTC,CASREDRGHYEQYF
.,TRBJ1-5,TRBV4-2,.,16,TGTGCCAGCAGCCAAGGTTGGCATCCAGGCAATCAGCCCCAGCATTTT,CASSQGWHPGNQPQHF
.,TRBJ1-5,TRBV19,TRBD1,16,TGTGCCAGTAGTACTACCCTCGACAGGGGGCGACAGCCCCAGCATTTT,CASSTTLDRGRQPQHF
.,TRBJ2-7,TRBV5-8,TRBD1,15,TGTGCCAGCAGCTTGGGCAGGGGGTTGGCGTACGAGCAGTACTTC,CASSLGRGLAYEQYF
.,TRBJ1-1,TRBV15,TRBD1,14,TGTGCCACCAGCAGGGGGACAGTAGGTACTGAAGCTTTCTTT,CATSRGTVGTEAFF
.,TRBJ2-7,TRBV2,.,12,TGTGCCAGCAGTGGTAGCGGCTACGAGCAGTACTTC,CASSGSGYEQYF
.,TRBJ2-7,TRBV19,.,12,TGTGCCAGTAGTATAGATCACGGCGAGCAGTACTTC,CASSIDHGEQYF
.,TRBJ2-6,TRBV30,.,15,TGTGCCTGGAGTCCCGGACAATCTGGGGCCAACGTCCTGACTTTC,CAWSPGQSGANVLTF
.,TRBJ1-2,TRBV20-1,.,11,TGCAGTGTGAGGGTAAACAACGGCTACACCTTC,CSVRVNNGYTF
once,TRBJ2-1,TRBV7-5,.,14,TGTGTCAGAAGCCCTCCGGGACTCACGAATGAGCAGTTCTTC,CVRSPPGLTNEQFF
.,TRBJ2-7,TRBV2,TRBD1,15,TGTGCCAGCAGTTCCCGGGACAGGCAGGTGCGCGAGCAGTACTTC,CASSSRDRQVREQYF
.,TRBJ2-3,TRBV2,.,10,TGTGCCAGTTACACAGATACGCAGTATTTT,CASYTDTQYF
once,TRBJ1-1,TRBV18,TRBD1,15,TGTGCCAGCTCACTTCTCCGGGACAGGGGATTTGAAGCTTTCTTT,CASSLLRDRGFEAFF
.,TRBJ1-2,TRBV6-6,.,16,TGTGCCAGCAGTTCCGGTGGAGGGGTGGAGAACTATGGCTACACCTTC,CASSSGGGVENYGYTF
.,TRBJ2-5,TRBV6-6,.,13,TGTGCCAGCACCAGACGGGGTGTGGAGACCCAGTACTTC,CASTRRGVETQYF
.,TRBJ1-1,TRBV18,TRBD1,17,TGTGCCAGCTCACCACGCGGGACAGGGGCGATGAACACTGAAGCTTTCTTT,CASSPRGTGAMNTEAFF
.,TRBJ1-1,TRBV19,TRBD1,14,TGTGCCAGTAGTATAGATCTCGGCAGGGGGCAAGCTTTCTTT,CASSIDLGRGQAFF
.,TRBJ1-2,TRBV11-2,TRBD1,15,TGTGCCAGCAGCCCCGGACAGGGGATGGCCTATGGCTACACCTTC,CASSPGQGMAYGYTF
.,TRBJ2-7,TRBV6-5,TRBD2,13,TGTGCCAGCCGAATAGCGGGAGCCCACGAGCAGTACTTC,CASRIAGAHEQYF
.,TRBJ2-7,TRBV7-9,TRBD2,18,TGTGCCAGCAGCATAAACCTGGGACTAGCCGGTAGCTCCTACGAGCAGTACTTC,CASSINLGLAGSSYEQYF
.,TRBJ2-7,TRBV7-2,.,13,TGTGCCAGCAGCTTAGGACATACCTACGAGCAGTACTTC,CASSLGHTYEQYF
.,TRBJ1-2,TRBV7-9,TRBD1,14,TGTGCCAGCAGCTTGACAGGGGGTGGCTATGGCTACACCTTC,CASSLTGGGYGYTF
.,TRBJ1-5,TRBV30,.,14,TGTGCCTGGACTCTAGGGGGATTTAATCAGCCCCAGCATTTT,CAWTLGGFNQPQHF
.,TRBJ2-3,TRBV11-2,TRBD2,18,TGTGCCAGCAGCCCTGGGACTAGCGGAGTAGCTAGCACAGATACGCAGTATTTT,CASSPGTSGVASTDTQYF
.,TRBJ2-2,TRBV18,TRBD2,16,TGTGCCAGCTCAACTACTAGCGGGGGGAACACCGGGGAGCTGTTTTTT,CASSTTSGGNTGELFF
.,TRBJ2-7,TRBV6-5,.,12,TGTGCCAGCAGTCCTACCTCCTACGAGCAGTACTTC,CASSPTSYEQYF
.,TRBJ2-7,TRBV6-5,TRBD1,12,TGTGCCAGCCATGACAGGGGCTACGAGCAGTACTTC,CASHDRGYEQYF
.,TRBJ2-6,TRBV21-1,.,24,TGTGCCAGCAGCAAAGCTACGACCTTTGCAGTCAGGGACAGGGGGCTGGCTGGGGCCAACGTCCTGACTTTC,CASSKATTFAVRDRGLAGANVLTF
.,TRBJ1-6,TRBV2,TRBD1,14,TGTGCCAGCAGGAAGACAGGGTTAGGGTCACCCCTCCACTTT,CASRKTGLGSPLHF
once,TRBJ1-5,TRBV7-9,TRBD1,18,TGTGCCAGCAGCTTCGGACAGGGCTTTATGGGAAGCAATCAGCCCCAGCATTTT,CASSFGQGFMGSNQPQHF
.,TRBJ1-3,TRBV9,.,15,TGTGCCAGCAGCGTAGGTGCGGGGGTTGGAAACACCATATATTTT,CASSVGAGVGNTIYF
.,TRBJ2-5,TRBV10-3,.,14,TGTGCCATCAGTGAGTCTAGGACAGAAGAGACCCAGTACTTC,CAISESRTEETQYF
.,TRBJ1-6,TRBV18,.,16,TGTGCCAGCTCACCAAGCGGGGGAATGGGGGATTCACCCCTCCACTTT,CASSPSGGMGDSPLHF
.,TRBJ1-2,TRBV6-5,TRBD1,15,TGTGCCAGCAGTACCCAGACAGGGGGTAACTATGGCTACACCTTC,CASSTQTGGNYGYTF
.,TRBJ2-3,TRBV3-1/TRBV3-2,.,15,TGTGCCAGCAGCCAAGGCGGAGGATTCACAGATACGCAGTATTTT,CASSQGGGFTDTQYF